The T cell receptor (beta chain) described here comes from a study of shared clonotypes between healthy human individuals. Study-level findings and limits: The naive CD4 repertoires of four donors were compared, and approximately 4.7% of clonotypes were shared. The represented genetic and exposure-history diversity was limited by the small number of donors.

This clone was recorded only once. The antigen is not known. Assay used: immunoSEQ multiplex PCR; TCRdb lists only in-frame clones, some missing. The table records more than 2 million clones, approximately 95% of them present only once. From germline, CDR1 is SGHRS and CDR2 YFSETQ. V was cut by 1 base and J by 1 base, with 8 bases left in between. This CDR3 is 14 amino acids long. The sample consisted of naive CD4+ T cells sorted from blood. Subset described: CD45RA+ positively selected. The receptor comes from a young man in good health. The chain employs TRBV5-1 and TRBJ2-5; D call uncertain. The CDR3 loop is CASSLWRIQETQYF. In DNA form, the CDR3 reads TGCGCCAGCAGCTTGTGGCGGATCCAAGAGACCCAGTACTTC.